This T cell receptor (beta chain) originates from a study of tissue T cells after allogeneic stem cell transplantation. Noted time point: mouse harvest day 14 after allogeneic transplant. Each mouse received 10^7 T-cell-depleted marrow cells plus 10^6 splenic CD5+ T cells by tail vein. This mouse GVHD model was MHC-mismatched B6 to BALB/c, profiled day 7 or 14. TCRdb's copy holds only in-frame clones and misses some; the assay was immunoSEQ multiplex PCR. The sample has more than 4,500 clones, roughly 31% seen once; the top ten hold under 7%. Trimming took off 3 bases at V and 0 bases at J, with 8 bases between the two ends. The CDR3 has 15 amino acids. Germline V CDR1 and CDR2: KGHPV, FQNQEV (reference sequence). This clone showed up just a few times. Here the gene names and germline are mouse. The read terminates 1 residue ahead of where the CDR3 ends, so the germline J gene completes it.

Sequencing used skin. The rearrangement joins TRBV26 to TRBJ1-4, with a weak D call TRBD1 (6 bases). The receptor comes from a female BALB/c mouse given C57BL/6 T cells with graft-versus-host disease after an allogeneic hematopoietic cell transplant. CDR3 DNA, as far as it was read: TGTGCCAGCAGTCTCACAGGGTTTTCCAACGAAAGATTATTT. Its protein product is CASSLTGFSNERLF. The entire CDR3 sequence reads CASSLTGFSNERLFF.